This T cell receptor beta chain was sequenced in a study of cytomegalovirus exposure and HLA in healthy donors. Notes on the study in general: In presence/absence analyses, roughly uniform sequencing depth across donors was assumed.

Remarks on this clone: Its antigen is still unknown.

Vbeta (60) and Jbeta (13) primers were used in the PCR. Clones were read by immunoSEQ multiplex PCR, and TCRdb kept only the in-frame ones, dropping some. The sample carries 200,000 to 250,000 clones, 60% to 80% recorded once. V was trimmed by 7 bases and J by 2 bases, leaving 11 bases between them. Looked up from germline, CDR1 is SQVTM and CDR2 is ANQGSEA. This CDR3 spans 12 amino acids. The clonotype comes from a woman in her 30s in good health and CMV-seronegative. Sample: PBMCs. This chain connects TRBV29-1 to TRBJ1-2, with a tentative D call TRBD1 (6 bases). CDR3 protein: CSGTTGNYGYTF. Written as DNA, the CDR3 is TGCAGCGGTACCACAGGGAACTATGGCTACACCTTC. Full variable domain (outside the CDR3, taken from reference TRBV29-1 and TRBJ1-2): SAVISQKPSRDICQRGTSLTIQCQVDSQVTMMFWYRQQPGQSLTLIATANQGSEATYESGFVIDKFPISRPNLTFSTLTVSNMSPEDSSIYLCSGTTGNYGYTFGSGTRLTVV.